This TCR beta chain was found in a study of shared clonotypes between healthy human individuals. The wider study: Researchers drew samples from two women and a few men aged 18 to 49.

Findings and caveats of the study: Memory subsets had estimated richness that was generally smaller than that of naive subsets. Several donors had roughly 5.2% of their naive CD4 clonotypes in common.

Assay: immunoSEQ multiplex PCR; the TCRdb copy retains only in-frame clones and omits some. Among about 1.1 million clones, 70% to 85% were seen once, and the ten largest hold almost 0.9%. On this clone itself: Its cognate antigen is unknown.

Trimming took off 4 bases at V and 6 bases at J, with 16 bases between the two ends. The CDR3 covers 15 residues. The V gene's germline CDR1 is KGHSH and CDR2 LQKENI. Every one of the donors was a Caucasian adult that lived in Nashville, Tennessee. V and J are TRBV18 and TRBJ1-5; no firm D call. This TCR was recovered from a man younger than 35 in good health. Some clones in this sample may be carry-over from other donors' samples. Sequenced material: memory CD4+ T cells from PBMCs. Subset meaning: CD45RA-negative fraction. The CDR3 reads CASSLTAEAGQPQHF. The DNA of the CDR3 is TGTGCCAGCTCACTGACCGCAGAGGCGGGTCAGCCCCAGCATTTT.